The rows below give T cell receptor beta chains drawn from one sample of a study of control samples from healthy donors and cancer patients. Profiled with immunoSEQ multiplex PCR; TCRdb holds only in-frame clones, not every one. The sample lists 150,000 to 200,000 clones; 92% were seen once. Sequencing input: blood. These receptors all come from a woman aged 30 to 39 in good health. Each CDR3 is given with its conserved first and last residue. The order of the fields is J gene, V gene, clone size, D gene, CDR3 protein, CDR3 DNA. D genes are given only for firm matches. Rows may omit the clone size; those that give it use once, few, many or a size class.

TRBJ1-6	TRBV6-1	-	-	CASSEGDGGNSPLHF	TGTGCCAGCAGTGAAGGGGACGGGGGGAATTCACCCCTCCACTTT
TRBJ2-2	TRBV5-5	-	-	CASSFQGTGELFF	TGTGCCAGCAGCTTTCAGGGAACCGGGGAGCTGTTTTTT
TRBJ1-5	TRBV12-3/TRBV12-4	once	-	CASSPGTLQPQHF	TGTGCCAGCAGTCCCGGGACTCTTCAGCCCCAGCATTTT
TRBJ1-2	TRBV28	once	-	CASREGHEGYTF	TGTGCCAGCAGGGAGGGACATGAAGGCTACACCTTC
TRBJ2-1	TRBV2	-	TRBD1	CANYDRGPASSYNEQFF	TGTGCCAACTATGACAGGGGGCCGGCAAGCTCCTACAATGAGCAGTTCTTC
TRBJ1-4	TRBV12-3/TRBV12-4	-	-	CASQPLGGEKLFF	TGTGCCAGCCAACCCCTCGGAGGTGAAAAACTGTTTTTT
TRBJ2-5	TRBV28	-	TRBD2	CASKREFQETQYF	TGTGCCAGCAAGCGGGAGTTCCAAGAGACCCAGTACTTC
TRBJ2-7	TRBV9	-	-	CASSVGLGFDEQYF	TGTGCCAGCAGCGTAGGTCTAGGGTTCGACGAGCAGTACTTC
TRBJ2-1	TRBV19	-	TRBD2	CASSPWRREENEQFF	TGTGCCAGTAGTCCGTGGCGGCGGGAGGAGAATGAGCAGTTCTTC
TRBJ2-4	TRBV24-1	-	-	CATSDPKNIQYF	TGTGCCACCAGTGACCCAAAAAACATTCAGTACTTC
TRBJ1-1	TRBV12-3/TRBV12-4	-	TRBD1	CASSERQGSEAFF	TGTGCCAGCAGCGAGCGACAGGGATCTGAAGCTTTCTTT
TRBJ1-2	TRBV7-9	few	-	CASSPPLRDVEGYTF	TGTGCCAGCAGCCCCCCATTGAGGGACGTGGAAGGCTACACCTTC
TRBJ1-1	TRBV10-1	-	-	CASSESRWDTEAFF	TGCGCCAGCAGTGAGTCCCGGTGGGACACTGAAGCTTTCTTT
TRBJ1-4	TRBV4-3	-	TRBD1	CASSQEGTGYEKLFF	TGCGCCAGCAGCCAAGAGGGGACAGGGTATGAAAAACTGTTTTTT
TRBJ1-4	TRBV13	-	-	CASSLGGRGREKLFF	TGTGCCAGCAGCTTGGGAGGACGGGGTAGGGAAAAACTGTTTTTT
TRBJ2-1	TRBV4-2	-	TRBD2	CASSQDSAGYSYNEQFF	TGTGCCAGCAGCCAGGATTCAGCGGGATACTCCTACAATGAGCAGTTCTTC
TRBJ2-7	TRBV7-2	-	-	CASSFRQGGYEQYF	TGTGCCAGCAGCTTTAGACAGGGAGGGTACGAGCAGTACTTC
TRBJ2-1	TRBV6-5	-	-	CASSYSSEYNEQFF	TGTGCCAGCAGTTACTCTAGCGAGTACAATGAGCAGTTCTTC
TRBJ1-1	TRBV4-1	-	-	CASSQDPRNTEAFF	TGCGCCAGCAGCCAAGATCCGCGGAACACTGAAGCTTTCTTT
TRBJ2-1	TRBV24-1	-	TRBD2	CATSTGTSAYNEQFF	TGTGCCACCAGCACCGGGACTAGCGCCTACAATGAGCAGTTCTTC
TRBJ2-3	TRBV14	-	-	CASSQGSIQYF	TGTGCCAGCAGCCAAGGATCTATTCAGTATTTT
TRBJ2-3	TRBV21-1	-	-	CASSKVVGRLGCGNTDTQYF	TGTGCCAGCAGCAAAGTGGTTGGGCGGCTAGGTTGTGGGAACACAGATACGCAGTATTTT
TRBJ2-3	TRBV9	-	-	CASSVMSGTDTQYF	TGTGCCAGCAGCGTAATGAGCGGCACAGATACGCAGTATTTT
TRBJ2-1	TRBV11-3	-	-	CASSLGGLAENEQFF	TGTGCCAGCAGCTTAGGGGGGCTAGCGGAGAATGAGCAGTTCTTC
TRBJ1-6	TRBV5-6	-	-	CASSIGIDRPLHF	TGTGCCAGCAGCATTGGAATAGACAGACCCCTCCACTTT
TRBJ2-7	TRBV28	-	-	CASSSVNKYF	TGTGCCAGCAGTTCAGTTAATAAATACTTC
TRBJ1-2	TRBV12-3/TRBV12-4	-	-	CASGRLSYGYTF	TGTGCCAGCGGTCGACTGAGCTATGGCTACACCTTC
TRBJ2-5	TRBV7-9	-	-	CASSLELQETQYF	TGTGCCAGCAGCTTAGAACTCCAAGAGACCCAGTACTTC